This T cell receptor beta chain was documented in a study of blood T cell repertoires in COVID-19. For the study at large: Samples of COVID-19 (acute and convalescent) were obtained from the United States, Italy and Spain. T cells, B-cell-depleted T cells, or PBMCs provided the cDNA or gDNA that served as material.

Enrolment of Seattle patients took place during active infection, and they were followed longitudinally. Germline CDR1 and CDR2: SNHLY and FYNNEI. This CDR3 region has 11 residues. V shed 6 bases and J shed 9 bases, with 9 bases lying between them. Per the original data handling: Amplification with reference gene primers provided the estimates of nucleated cell counts. Using immunoSEQ multiplex PCR, the repertoire was profiled, and TCRdb retains in-frame clones only, with some absent. Clone size and the V and J calls come from that table; the DNA yielded D and trimming. The table includes 100,000 to 150,000 clones, 85% detected once.

The V and J genes are TRBV2 and TRBJ2-1, with D unclear. Input material: peripheral blood. The TCR comes from a woman aged 80 or over with COVID-19, enrolled during active disease. CDR3: CASRANSEQFF. For the CDR3, the DNA is TGTGCCAGCAGGGCCAACAGTGAGCAGTTCTTC.